This TCR beta chain derives from a study of TIL therapy for anti-PD-1-resistant metastatic lung cancer. Findings and caveats of the study: This highly selected cohort may not generalize to typical lung cancer patients.

Turning to this clone: As yet, its antigen is unknown.

Sequencing used immunoSEQ v3. Repertoires were generated with immunoSEQ multiplex PCR, while TCRdb's copy carries only in-frame clones and drops some. The repertoire includes more than 45,000 clones, 87% of them detected once, and 2.6% sits in the top ten. The sample's time point: pre-treatment sample, taken before nivolumab and TIL therapy. Enrollment ran from late 2017 to January 2020. The J segment lost 0 bases and the V segment lost 0 bases, leaving 8 bases of the junction unmatched. The germline V gene has CDR1 SNHLY and CDR2 FYNNEI. The CDR3 has 18 residues. V gene TRBV2 combines with J gene TRBJ2-1; 7 bases map to TRBD2. The source was blood, collected at baseline. The TCR originated in a person aged 25-85 years with non-small cell lung cancer. This CDR3 reads CASSEALLRESSYNEQFF. CDR3 coding DNA: TGTGCCAGCAGTGAAGCGCTTCTGCGGGAGAGCTCCTACAATGAGCAGTTCTTC.